The 19 T cell receptor beta chains given below trace back to one sample, sequenced in a study of T cell responses to AZD1222 COVID-19 vaccine. TCRdb's table, derived via immunoSEQ multiplex PCR, lists solely in-frame clones and lacks some. The sample yields more than 150,000 clones, about 91% seen once. The source was peripheral blood, collected on day 0 of AZD1222 vaccination. These receptors were obtained from an adult in good health.

The genes are TRBV6-1 and TRBJ2-1; 9 bases align to TRBD1. Germline V gene data show CDR1 as MNHNS and CDR2 as SASEGT. Trimming removed 4 bases from V and 3 bases from J; junction bases left unmatched: 10. The CDR3 covers 17 residues. CDR3 bases: TGTGCCAGCAGTGGACCGACAGGGGGACCCTACTACAATGAGCAGTTCTTC. Amino acid sequence: CASSGPTGGPYYNEQFF.

The V gene is TRBV9, the J gene TRBJ2-2, with 8 bases lining up with TRBD2. The CDR3 loop spans 16 amino acids. Trimming removed 4 bases from V and 2 bases from J; junction bases left unmatched: 7. Germline V CDR1 and CDR2: SGDLS, YYNGEE. The CDR3 here is CASSLGLAYNTGELFF. In nucleotides, the CDR3 is TGTGCCAGCAGCTTAGGACTAGCCTACAACACCGGGGAGCTGTTTTTT.

The chain uses TRBV28 and TRBJ2-2; D remains unclear. Between the trimmed V and J ends, which lost 5 bases and 4 bases, there was a span of 11 bases. Germline V gives CDR1 MDHEN, CDR2 SYDVKM. The CDR3 totals 14 residues. This CDR3 reads CASSLTYFTGELFF. The CDR3 DNA reads TGTGCCAGCAGTCTGACCTATTTCACCGGGGAGCTGTTTTTT.

This clone came up once. V usage is TRBV6-5 and J usage is TRBJ2-7; D might be TRBD1 (6 bases). The V and J ends lost 7 bases and 0 bases respectively, with 7 bases between them. CDR1 and CDR2 (germline): MNHEY, SVGAGI. The CDR3 has 12 residues. CDR3 in DNA: TGTGCCAGCACAGGGGTCTCCTACGAGCAGTACTTC. It codes for CASTGVSYEQYF.

This clone was recorded once. V gene TRBV12-3 or TRBV12-4 combines with J gene TRBJ2-1, with a weak D call TRBD2 (5 bases). Trimming removed 3 bases at V and 7 bases at J, with 10 bases between. The CDR3 has 13 residues. This CDR3 reads CASSLEDPNEQFF. For the CDR3, the DNA is TGTGCCAGCAGTTTGGAGGACCCTAATGAGCAGTTCTTC.

V is TRBV19 and J is TRBJ2-3; a weak D match, TRBD2 (7 bases). The CDR3 covers 14 residues. Germline CDR1 is LNHDA and CDR2 is SQIVND (reference sequence). V gave up 4 bases and J gave up 1 base, with 9 bases separating them. CDR3 in amino acids: CASSTGGRTDTQYF. The CDR3 DNA sequence: TGTGCCAGTAGTACCGGGGGGCGCACAGATACGCAGTATTTT.

The CDR3 DNA is TGCGCCAGCAGCCTTCAACAGGGTGCTAACGAGCAGTACTTC. This gives the protein CASSLQQGANEQYF. The chain has TRBV4-1 and TRBJ2-7; D is perhaps TRBD1 (6 bases). Germline V lookup: CDR1 MGHRA, CDR2 YSYEKL. V shed 4 bases and J shed 5 bases, with 15 bases lying between them. The CDR3 consists of 14 residues.

This chain connects TRBV27 to TRBJ2-4, with D possibly TRBD2 on 6 matching bases. V was trimmed by 3 bases and J by 0 bases, leaving 9 bases between them. CDR1 MNHEY and CDR2 SMNVEV come from the germline V gene (reference sequence). There are 15 residues in the CDR3. CDR3 DNA sequence: TGTGCCAGCAGTTTGGGCGGGATAGCCAAAAACATTCAGTACTTC. It encodes CASSLGGIAKNIQYF.

The genes are TRBV6-5 and TRBJ1-1; D remains unclear. The germline gives CDR1 MNHEY, CDR2 SVGAGI. This CDR3 comprises 13 residues. Between the trimmed V and J ends, which lost 0 bases and 7 bases, there was a span of 9 bases. CDR3 nucleotides: TGTGCCAGCAGTTACTCGCCCGGGTTTGAAGCTTTCTTT. Amino acid sequence: CASSYSPGFEAFF.

This clone was seen a handful of times. This sequence joins TRBV6-5 and TRBJ1-2; the D gene is possibly TRBD1 (6 bases). CDR1 is MNHEY, CDR2 SVGAGI, per germline. V was shortened by 9 bases and J by 5 bases, with 16 bases between the two germline ends. This CDR3 spans 13 amino acids. The CDR3 DNA follows: TGTGCCAGTGGGGGCAGGGATCGTTATGGCTACACCTTC. Translated, it gives CASGGRDRYGYTF.

The J gene is TRBJ2-7, the V gene TRBV19, with a weak D call TRBD2 (6 bases). Germline lookup yields CDR1 LNHDA and CDR2 SQIVND (reference sequence). This CDR3 region has 13 residues. The germline V and J ends were trimmed by 10 bases and 1 base, with 14 bases remaining between them. The DNA of the CDR3 is TGTGCCACCTCCCGGGGGAGTTCCTACGAGCAGTACTTC. It yields the protein CATSRGSSYEQYF.

This chain uses TRBV10-3 with TRBJ2-1; TRBD2 aligns across 8 bases. In germline, CDR1 is ENHRY, CDR2 SYGVKD. After removal of 6 bases from V and 4 bases from J, the junction contained 11 bases not matched to a gene. The CDR3 runs to 16 residues. CDR3 sequence: CAISPSSGSGYNEQFF. CDR3 in DNA: TGTGCCATCAGCCCCTCCAGCGGGAGCGGTTACAATGAGCAGTTCTTC.

J is TRBJ2-5 and V is TRBV14, with D possibly TRBD2 on 5 matching bases. This CDR3 contains 17 residues. Trimming took 3 bases from V and 0 from J, leaving 17 bases between them. Germline-derived CDR1 and CDR2 are SGHDN and FVKESK. In DNA, the CDR3 is TGTGCCAGCAGCCACCGGCCCTCAAGAGGGTACCAAGAGACCCAGTACTTC. This sequence encodes CASSHRPSRGYQETQYF.

V gene TRBV24-1 combines with J gene TRBJ1-1; tentative D call: TRBD1 (5 bases). This CDR3 is built from 11 residues. V was cut by 3 bases and J by 11 bases, with 9 bases left in between. Per germline, CDR1 KGHDR and CDR2 SFDVKD. In DNA form, the CDR3 reads TGTGCCACCAGTGATGGAGGGGTGGCTTTCTTT. Its translation is CATSDGGVAFF.

The rearrangement links TRBV6-5 to TRBJ2-3, with D uncertain. CDR1 is MNHEY and CDR2 is SVGAGI in the germline V gene. CDR3 length: 14 amino acids. The V end lost 6 bases, the J end lost 2 bases, and 12 bases lay between the germline ends. CDR3 DNA sequence: TGTGCCAGCAGGAGACTCCTTAACACAGATACGCAGTATTTT. Its protein product is CASRRLLNTDTQYF.

The V gene is TRBV14, the J gene TRBJ1-1; no reliable D call. This CDR3 has 15 residues. V was clipped by 1 base and J by 1 base, with 10 bases between them. Germline loops: CDR1 SGHDN, CDR2 FVKESK. The CDR3 DNA reads TGTGCCAGCAGCCAAGGGGCAGCCTGGAACACTGAAGCTTTCTTT. It yields the protein CASSQGAAWNTEAFF.

The gene calls are TRBV4-1 and TRBJ2-7, with TRBD1 identical over 8 bases. The CDR3 has 16 residues. Germline lookup yields CDR1 MGHRA and CDR2 YSYEKL. The trim removed 0 bases at V and 2 bases at J, leaving 6 bases unmatched. DNA of the CDR3: TGCGCCAGCAGCCAAGAAAAGGGACAGGAAACCTACGAGCAGTACTTC. Protein sequence: CASSQEKGQETYEQYF.

This chain uses TRBV5-1 with TRBJ2-7; 9 positions match TRBD2. Trimming removed 2 bases from V and 8 bases from J; junction bases left unmatched: 8. CDR1 and CDR2 (germline): SGHRS, YFSETQ. The CDR3 has 14 amino acids. The chain's CDR3 is CASSFSGSSPQQYF. The CDR3, as DNA: TGCGCCAGCAGCTTTAGCGGGAGCTCCCCCCAGCAGTACTTC.

The rearrangement joins TRBV6-2 or TRBV6-3 to TRBJ2-7; D ambiguous. Germline assignment: CDR1 MNHEY and CDR2 SVGEGT. Deletions cut 4 bases from V and 6 bases from J, with 10 bases between. This CDR3 is built from 12 residues. The chain's CDR3 is CASSWVAREQYF. In DNA form, the CDR3 reads TGTGCCAGCAGTTGGGTGGCTCGCGAGCAGTACTTC.